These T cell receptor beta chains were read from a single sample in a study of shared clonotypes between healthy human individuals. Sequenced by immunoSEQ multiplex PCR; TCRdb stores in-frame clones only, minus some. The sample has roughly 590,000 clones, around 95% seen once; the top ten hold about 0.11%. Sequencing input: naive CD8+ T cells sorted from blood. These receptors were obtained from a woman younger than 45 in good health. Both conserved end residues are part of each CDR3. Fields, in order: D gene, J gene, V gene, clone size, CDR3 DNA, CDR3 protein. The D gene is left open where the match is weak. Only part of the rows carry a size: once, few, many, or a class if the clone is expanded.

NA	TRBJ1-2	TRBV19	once	TGTGCCAGTAGTTTGGGGACTGGGTATGGCTACACCTTC	CASSLGTGYGYTF
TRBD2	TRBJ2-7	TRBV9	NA	TGTGCCAGCAGCGCGCCGCGGGAGGCTGGCGAGCAGTACTTC	CASSAPREAGEQYF
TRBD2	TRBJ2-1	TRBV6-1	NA	TGTGCCAGCAGTGAATTTTGGACTAGCGGGATCAATGAGCAGTTCTTC	CASSEFWTSGINEQFF
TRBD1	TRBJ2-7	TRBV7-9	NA	TGTGCCAGCAGCCCTCCTGACAGGGAGTACGAGCAGTACTTC	CASSPPDREYEQYF
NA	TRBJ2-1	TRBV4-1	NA	TGCGCCAGCAGCCGGGATAGCTCCTACAATGAGCAGTTCTTC	CASSRDSSYNEQFF
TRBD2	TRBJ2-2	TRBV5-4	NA	TGTGCCAGCAGCCAGCGCGGGGGAGGGGAGCTGTTTTTT	CASSQRGGGELFF
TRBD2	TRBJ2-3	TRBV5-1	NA	TGCGCCAGCAGCTCCGGACTAGCGGGAGTTTCCATCACAGATACGCAGTATTTT	CASSSGLAGVSITDTQYF
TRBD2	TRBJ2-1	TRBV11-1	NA	TGTGCCAGCAGCCTATGGACTAGCGGGCGCAATGAGCAGTTCTTC	CASSLWTSGRNEQFF
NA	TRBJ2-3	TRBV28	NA	TGTGCCAGCAGTTTCCGACTGAACACAGATACGCAGTATTTT	CASSFRLNTDTQYF
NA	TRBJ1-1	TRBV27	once	TGTGCCAGCAGTTTTGTGGGGACCGGATACACTGAAGCTTTCTTT	CASSFVGTGYTEAFF
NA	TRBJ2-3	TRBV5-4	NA	TGTGCCAGCAGCTTGGAACGGTCCAGCACAGATACGCAGTATTTT	CASSLERSSTDTQYF
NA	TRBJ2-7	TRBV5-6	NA	TGTGCCAGCAGCTTAACAGATGCTTTTCCCGAGCAGTACTTC	CASSLTDAFPEQYF
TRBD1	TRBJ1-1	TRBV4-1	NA	TGCGCCAGCAGGGGGACAGGGAGGAACACTGAAGCTTTCTTT	CASRGTGRNTEAFF
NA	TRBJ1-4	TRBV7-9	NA	TGTGCCAGCAGCTCATTAACGGAGCGAGAAAAACTGTTTTTT	CASSSLTEREKLFF
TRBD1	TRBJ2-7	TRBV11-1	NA	TGTGCCAGCAGCGGGGACAGGGCTGGCTACGAGCAGTACTTC	CASSGDRAGYEQYF
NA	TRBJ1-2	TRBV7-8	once	TGTGCCAGCAGCTTGTTAGAGTCTGGACATGCGAACTATGGCTACACCTTC	CASSLLESGHANYGYTF
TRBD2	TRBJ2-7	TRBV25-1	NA	TGTGCCAGCAGTGAGGGGGTAGCGGGGACCTACGAGCAGTACTTC	CASSEGVAGTYEQYF
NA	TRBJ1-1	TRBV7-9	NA	TGTGCCAGCAGCCCGAGGACGGAGACGAACACTGAAGCTTTCTTT	CASSPRTETNTEAFF
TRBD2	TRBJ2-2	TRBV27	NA	TGTGCCAGCAGTTTGACTGGACTAGCGGGAGTCACCGGGGAGCTGTTTTTT	CASSLTGLAGVTGELFF
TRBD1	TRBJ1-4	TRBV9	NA	TGTGCCAGCAGCGTAGGGGGGACAGGTCGGGAAAAACTGTTTTTT	CASSVGGTGREKLFF
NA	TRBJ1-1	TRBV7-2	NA	TGTGCCAGCAGCTTAAGTTTGACAGGGAACACTGAAGCTTTCTTT	CASSLSLTGNTEAFF
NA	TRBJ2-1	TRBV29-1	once	TGCAGCGTTGGGGGGACACTGAGCTCCTACAATGAGCAGTTCTTC	CSVGGTLSSYNEQFF
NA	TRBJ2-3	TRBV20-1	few	TGCAGTGCTGCGTTAGATACGCAGTATTTT	CSAALDTQYF
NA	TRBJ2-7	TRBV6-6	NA	TGTGCCAGCAGCGAGTACGAGGCAGGAGGGCAGTACTTC	CASSEYEAGGQYF
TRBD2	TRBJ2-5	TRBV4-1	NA	TGCGCCAGCCGCCCGACTAGCGGGAGAGAGACCCAGTACTTC	CASRPTSGRETQYF
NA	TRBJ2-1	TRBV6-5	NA	TGTGCCAGCAGTTATTTCGGGAGTCGTGGAAATGAGCAGTTCTTC	CASSYFGSRGNEQFF
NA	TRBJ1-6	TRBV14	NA	TGTGCCAGCAGCCGACCGTATTCACCCCTCCACTTT	CASSRPYSPLHF
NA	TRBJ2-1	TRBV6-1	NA	TGTGCCAGCAGTGAAACGGTGATATTGAACAATGAGCAGTTCTTC	CASSETVILNNEQFF
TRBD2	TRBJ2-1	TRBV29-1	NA	TGCAGCGTGGAAACCCCTAGCGGGACTAGCTCCTACAATGAGCAGTTCTTC	CSVETPSGTSSYNEQFF
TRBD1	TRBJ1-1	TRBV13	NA	TGTGCCAGCAGCTATACAGGGGGTGGCACTGAAGCTTTCTTT	CASSYTGGGTEAFF
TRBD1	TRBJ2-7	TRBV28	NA	TGTGCCAGCAGAATAACAGGGGGTAAGAACGAGCAGTACTTC	CASRITGGKNEQYF
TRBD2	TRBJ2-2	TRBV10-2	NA	TGCGCCAGCAGAATAGCGGGAGCGGGAACCGGGGAGCTGTTTTTT	CASRIAGAGTGELFF
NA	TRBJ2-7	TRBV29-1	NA	TGCAGCGTTGTGTCCCACAAATCCTACGAGCAGTACTTC	CSVVSHKSYEQYF
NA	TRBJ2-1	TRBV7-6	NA	TGTGCCAGCAGCTTAGGGACGGGGGGCTTCGATGAGCAGTTCTTC	CASSLGTGGFDEQFF
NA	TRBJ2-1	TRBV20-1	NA	TGCAGTGCTAGTCTACGTCGTGAGCAGTTCTTC	CSASLRREQFF
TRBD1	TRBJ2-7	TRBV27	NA	TGTGCCAGCAGAACAGGGGGGTCCTACGAGCAGTACTTC	CASRTGGSYEQYF
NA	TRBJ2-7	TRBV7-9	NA	TGTGCCAGCAGCTTAGGGGTCAGGGAGGCGGGTGAGCAGTACTTC	CASSLGVREAGEQYF
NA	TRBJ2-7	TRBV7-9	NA	TGTGCCAGCAGCTTGCAGTCTGAGCAGTACTTC	CASSLQSEQYF
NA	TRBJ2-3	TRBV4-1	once	TGCGCCAGCAGCCAAGGTATAACTAGCACAGATACGCAGTATTTT	CASSQGITSTDTQYF
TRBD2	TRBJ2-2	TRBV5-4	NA	TGTGCCAGCACCGTAGCGGGAGATTGGGGGGAGCTGTTTTTT	CASTVAGDWGELFF
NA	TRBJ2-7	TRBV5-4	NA	TGTGCCAGCAGCTTTAGCGAAACCTACGAGCAGTACTTC	CASSFSETYEQYF
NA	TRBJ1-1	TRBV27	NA	TGTGCCAGCAGTTCACAGGGGAACACTGAAGCTTTCTTT	CASSSQGNTEAFF
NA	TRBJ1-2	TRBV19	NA	TGTGCCAGTAGTCCCCTGGACGGCTACACCTTC	CASSPLDGYTF
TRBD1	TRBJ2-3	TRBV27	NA	TGTGCCAGCAGTCCAACAGGGGGCTACACAGATACGCAGTATTTT	CASSPTGGYTDTQYF
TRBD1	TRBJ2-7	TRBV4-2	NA	TGTGCCAGCAGCCAGACAGGGATGACCTACGAGCAGTACTTC	CASSQTGMTYEQYF
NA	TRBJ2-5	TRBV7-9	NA	TGTGCCAGCAGCGGACCGGGTTTGGCAGGGGAAGAGACCCAGTACTTC	CASSGPGLAGEETQYF
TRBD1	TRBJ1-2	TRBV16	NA	TGTGCCAGCAGCGCTGGGACAGGGGGCCGCTATGGCTACACCTTC	CASSAGTGGRYGYTF
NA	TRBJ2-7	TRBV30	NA	TGTGCCTGGAGTGTTCGGCAGGGGACCTACGAGCAGTACTTC	CAWSVRQGTYEQYF
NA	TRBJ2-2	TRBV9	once	TGTGCCAGCAGGGGACCCAATTTGAACACCGGGGAGCTGTTTTTT	CASRGPNLNTGELFF
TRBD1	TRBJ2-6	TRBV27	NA	TGTGCCAGCAGTCCGGGCGGGACAGGGGTGTCTGGGGCCAACGTCCTGACTTTC	CASSPGGTGVSGANVLTF
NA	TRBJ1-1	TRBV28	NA	TGTGCCAGCAAGTTGGCCGAACTAGGGGACACTGAAGCTTTCTTT	CASKLAELGDTEAFF